The rows below give T cell receptor beta chains drawn from one sample of a study of shared clonotypes between healthy human individuals. Assay used: immunoSEQ multiplex PCR; TCRdb lists only in-frame clones, some missing. The sample shows 1,400,000 or so clones, 98% of them seen only once. Sequences were obtained from naive CD4+ T cells sorted from blood. The receptors were sampled from a man aged 25 to 40 in good health. Each CDR3 is given with its conserved first and last residue. The D gene is left open where the match is weak. Only part of the rows carry a size: once, few, many, or a class if the clone is expanded.

clone size	V gene	D gene	J gene	CDR3 DNA	CDR3 protein
-	TRBV28	-	TRBJ1-4	TGTGCCAGTGCAGGGATACAGCGGGATGAAAAACTGTTTTTT	CASAGIQRDEKLFF
-	TRBV28	TRBD2	TRBJ2-5	TGTGCCAGCAGCCATAGCGGGGCCCAAGAGACCCAGTACTTC	CASSHSGAQETQYF
-	TRBV7-2	-	TRBJ2-7	TGTGCCAGCAGCTCACCATTTTCCTACGAGCAGTACTTC	CASSSPFSYEQYF
-	TRBV10-2	TRBD1	TRBJ1-2	TGCGCCAGCAGTAGGGCAGGGGGCAACTATGGCTACACCTTC	CASSRAGGNYGYTF
-	TRBV27	-	TRBJ2-1	TGTGCCAGCCGAGTCGGGACTTTTAATGAGCAGTTCTTC	CASRVGTFNEQFF
-	TRBV7-9	TRBD1	TRBJ2-7	TGTGCCAGCAGCAACTGGGACAGGAGCTCCTACGAGCAGTACTTC	CASSNWDRSSYEQYF
-	TRBV29-1	-	TRBJ2-3	TGCAGCGGCAAAGGGAACACAGATACGCAGTATTTT	CSGKGNTDTQYF
once	TRBV28	-	TRBJ1-2	TGTGCCCGCCACTATGGCTACACCTTC	CARHYGYTF
-	TRBV18	-	TRBJ2-1	TGTGCCAGCTCACCCATGGCCAATGAGCAGTTCTTC	CASSPMANEQFF
-	TRBV6-5	TRBD1	TRBJ2-7	TGTGCCAGCAGTTCCTTCGGACAGGGCCCCTACGAGCAGTACTTC	CASSSFGQGPYEQYF
-	TRBV30	-	TRBJ2-5	TGTGCCTGGAGAAGAAGGGGAAACACCAAAGAGACCCAGTACTTC	CAWRRRGNTKETQYF
-	TRBV28	TRBD1	TRBJ2-7	TGTGCCAGCAGTCCTCTTAGGACAGGGAGCTACGAGCAGTACTTC	CASSPLRTGSYEQYF
-	TRBV28	-	TRBJ2-1	TGTGCCAGTACCGGTGGCCATTACAATGAGCAGTTCTTC	CASTGGHYNEQFF
-	TRBV27	-	TRBJ2-6	TGTGCCAGCAGTTTATTTGTCACCGACTCTGGGGCCAACGTCCTGACTTTC	CASSLFVTDSGANVLTF
-	TRBV9	-	TRBJ2-7	TGTGCCAGCAGCGTAGGGGTTGGACTGACCCCCCACGAGCAGTACTTC	CASSVGVGLTPHEQYF
-	TRBV5-1	TRBD2	TRBJ2-1	TGCGCCAGCAAAAGGATAGCGGGAGGGCCAGACAATGAGCAGTTCTTC	CASKRIAGGPDNEQFF